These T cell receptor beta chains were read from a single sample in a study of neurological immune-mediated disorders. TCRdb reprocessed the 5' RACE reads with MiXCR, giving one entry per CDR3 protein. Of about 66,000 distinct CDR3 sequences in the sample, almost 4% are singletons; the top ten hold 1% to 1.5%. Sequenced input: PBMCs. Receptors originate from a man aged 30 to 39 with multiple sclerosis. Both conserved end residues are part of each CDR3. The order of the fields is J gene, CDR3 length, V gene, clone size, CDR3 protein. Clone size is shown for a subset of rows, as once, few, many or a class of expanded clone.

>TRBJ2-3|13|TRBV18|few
CASSLTLTDTQYF
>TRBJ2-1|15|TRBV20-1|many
CSAREFRQELVEQFF
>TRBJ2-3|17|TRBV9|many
CASSVGASGGASDTQYF
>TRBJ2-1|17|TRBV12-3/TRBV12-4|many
CASSLLRSGGIYNEQFF
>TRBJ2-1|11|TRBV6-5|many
CASSSTGEQFF
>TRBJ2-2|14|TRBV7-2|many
CASSGGLGAGELFF
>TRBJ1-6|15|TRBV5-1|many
CASSLTDRVNSPLNF
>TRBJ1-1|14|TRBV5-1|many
CASSLDRPNTEAFF
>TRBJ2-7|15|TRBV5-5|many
CASSLVGDRGGEQYF
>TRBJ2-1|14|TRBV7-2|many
CASSLVGGYNEQFF
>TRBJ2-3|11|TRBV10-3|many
CAARTTDTQYF
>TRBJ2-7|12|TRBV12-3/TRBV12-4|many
CASSAGMYEQYF
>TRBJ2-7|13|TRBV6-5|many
CASRQGPSYEQYF
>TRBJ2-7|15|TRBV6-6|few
CASSPRTFFSYEQYF
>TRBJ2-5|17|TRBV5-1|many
CASSLRTLAGRKETQYF
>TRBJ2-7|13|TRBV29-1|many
CSVEEGKSYEQYF
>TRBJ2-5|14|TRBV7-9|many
CASSPIWYQETQYF
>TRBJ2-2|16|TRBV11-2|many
CASSLWKSANTGELFF
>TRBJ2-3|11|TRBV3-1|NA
CASSQGDTQYF
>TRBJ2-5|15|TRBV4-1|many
CASSHRAQLQETQYF
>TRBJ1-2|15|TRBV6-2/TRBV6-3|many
CASSYPPGTDYGYTF
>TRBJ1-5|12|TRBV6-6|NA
CASSREGQPQNF
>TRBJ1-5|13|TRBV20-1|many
CSARDSLNQPQHF
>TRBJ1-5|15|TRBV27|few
CASGSMRGGWQPQNF
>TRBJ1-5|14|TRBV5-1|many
CASSLGLGGQPQHF
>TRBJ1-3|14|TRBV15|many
CATSKGTSGNTIYF
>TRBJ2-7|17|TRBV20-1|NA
CSARGTGGGAVPYEQYF
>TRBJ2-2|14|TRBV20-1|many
CSARAQDNTGELFF
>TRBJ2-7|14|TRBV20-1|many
CSAWAGTGTPEQYF
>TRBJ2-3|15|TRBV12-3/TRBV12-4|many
CASRSNRGPADTQYF
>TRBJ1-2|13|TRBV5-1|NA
CASAATGGKGYTF
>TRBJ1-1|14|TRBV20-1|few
CSARDLGKGLKAFF
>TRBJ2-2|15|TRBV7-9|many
CASRFGAANTGELFF
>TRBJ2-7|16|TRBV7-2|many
CASRDTPGQSPDEQYF
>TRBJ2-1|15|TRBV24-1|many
CATSGGKGSYNEQFF
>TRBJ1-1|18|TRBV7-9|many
CASSDSTGGETLNTEAFF
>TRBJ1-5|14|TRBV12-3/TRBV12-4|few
CASSLYSPPSPQHF
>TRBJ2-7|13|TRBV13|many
CASSPRGVNEQYF
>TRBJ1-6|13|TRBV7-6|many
CASSPGPNSPLHF
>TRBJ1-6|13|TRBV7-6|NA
CASSPDRGSPLNF
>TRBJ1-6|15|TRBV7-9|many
CASSSQQGANSPLHF
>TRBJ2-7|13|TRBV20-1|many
CSAHPGLPYEQYF
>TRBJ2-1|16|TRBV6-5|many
CASSYSGTGGTGEQFF